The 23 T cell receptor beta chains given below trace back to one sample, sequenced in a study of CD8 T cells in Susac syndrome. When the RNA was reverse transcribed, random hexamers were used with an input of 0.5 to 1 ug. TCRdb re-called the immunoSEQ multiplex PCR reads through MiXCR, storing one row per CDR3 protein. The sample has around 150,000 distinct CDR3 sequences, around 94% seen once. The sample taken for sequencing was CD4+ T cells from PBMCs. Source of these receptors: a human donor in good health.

CDR3 nucleotide sequence: TGTGCCAGCAGCTTAGCGGGGGCCCGGGCAGATGGCTACACCTTC. Translated, it gives CASSLAGARADGYTF. The genes are TRBV7-9 and TRBJ1-2; possible D gene TRBD1, 6 bases. Germline loops: CDR1 SEHNR, CDR2 FQNEAQ (reference sequence). V was pared by 0 bases and J by 6 bases, with 14 bases between. This CDR3 has 15 residues.

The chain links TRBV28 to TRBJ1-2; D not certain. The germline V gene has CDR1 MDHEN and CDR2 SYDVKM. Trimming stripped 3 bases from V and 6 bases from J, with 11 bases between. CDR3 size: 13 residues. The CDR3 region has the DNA TGTGCCAGCAGTTTGGTCCGTTTAGATGGCTACACCTTC. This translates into CASSLVRLDGYTF.

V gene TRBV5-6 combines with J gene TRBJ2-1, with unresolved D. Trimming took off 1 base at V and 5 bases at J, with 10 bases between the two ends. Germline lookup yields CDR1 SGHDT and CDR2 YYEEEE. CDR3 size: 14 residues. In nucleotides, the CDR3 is TGTGCCAGCAGCTTGTCGGGCAGGAACAATGAGCAGTTCTTC. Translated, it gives CASSLSGRNNEQFF.

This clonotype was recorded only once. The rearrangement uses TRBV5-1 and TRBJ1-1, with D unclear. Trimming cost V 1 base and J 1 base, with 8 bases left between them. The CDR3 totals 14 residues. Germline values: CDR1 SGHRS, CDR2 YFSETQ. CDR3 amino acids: CASSLTEGNTEAFF. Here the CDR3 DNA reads TGCGCCAGCAGCTTGACAGAAGGGAACACTGAAGCTTTCTTT.

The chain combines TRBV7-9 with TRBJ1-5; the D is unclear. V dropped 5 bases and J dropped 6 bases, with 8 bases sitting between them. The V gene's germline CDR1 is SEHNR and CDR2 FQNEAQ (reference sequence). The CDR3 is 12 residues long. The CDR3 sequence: CASSPDAQPQHF. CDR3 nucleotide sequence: TGTGCCAGCAGCCCAGATGCTCAGCCCCAGCATTTT. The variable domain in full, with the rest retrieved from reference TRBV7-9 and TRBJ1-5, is DTGVSQNPRHKITKRGQNVTFRCDPISEHNRLYWYRQTLGQGPEFLTYFQNEAQLEKSRLLSDRFSAERPKGSFSTLEIQRTEQGDSAMYLCASSPDAQPQHFGDGTRLSIL.

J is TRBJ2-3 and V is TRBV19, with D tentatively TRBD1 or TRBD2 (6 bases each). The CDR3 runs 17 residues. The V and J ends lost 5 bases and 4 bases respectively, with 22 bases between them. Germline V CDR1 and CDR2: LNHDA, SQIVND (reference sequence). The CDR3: CASSPRGGGLFSDTQYF. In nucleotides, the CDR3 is TGTGCCAGTAGTCCCCGAGGAGGGGGGTTGTTCTCAGATACGCAGTATTTT.

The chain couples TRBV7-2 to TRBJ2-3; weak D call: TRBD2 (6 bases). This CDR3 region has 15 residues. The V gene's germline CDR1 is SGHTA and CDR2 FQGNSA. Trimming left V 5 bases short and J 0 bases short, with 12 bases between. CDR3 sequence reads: CASSPTGTSTDTQYF. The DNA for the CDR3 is TGTGCCAGCAGCCCCACCGGGACTAGCACAGATACGCAGTATTTT.

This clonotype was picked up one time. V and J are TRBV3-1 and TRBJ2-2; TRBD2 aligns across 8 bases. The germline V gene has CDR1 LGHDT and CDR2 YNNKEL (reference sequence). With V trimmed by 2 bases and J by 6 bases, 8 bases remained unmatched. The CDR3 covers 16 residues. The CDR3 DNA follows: TGTGCCAGCAGCCAATATACGGGACTAGTACCCGGGGAGCTGTTTTTT. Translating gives CASSQYTGLVPGELFF.

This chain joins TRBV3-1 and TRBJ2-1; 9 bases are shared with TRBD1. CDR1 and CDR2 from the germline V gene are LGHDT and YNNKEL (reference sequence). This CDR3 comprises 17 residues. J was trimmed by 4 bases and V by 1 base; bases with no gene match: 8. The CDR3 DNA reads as TGTGCCAGCAGCCAAGGGGTGGTACAGGGGGCTTACAATGAGCAGTTCTTC. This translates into CASSQGVVQGAYNEQFF.

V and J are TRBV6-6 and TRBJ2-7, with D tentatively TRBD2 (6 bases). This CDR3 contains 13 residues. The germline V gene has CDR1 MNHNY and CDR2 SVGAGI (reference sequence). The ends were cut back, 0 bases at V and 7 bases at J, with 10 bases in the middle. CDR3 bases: TGTGCCAGCAGTTACTCGGTGGGGGGAGAGCAGTACTTC. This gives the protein CASSYSVGGEQYF.

CDR3 in DNA: TGTGCCACCAGCAGGACAGGTGCAGGCACTGAAGCTTTCTTT. Protein: CATSRTGAGTEAFF. This chain joins TRBV15 and TRBJ1-1; D is perhaps TRBD1 (6 bases). The CDR3 covers 14 residues. CDR1 LNHNV and CDR2 YYDKDF come from the germline V gene (reference sequence). Trimming pared 3 bases from V and 4 bases from J, leaving 12 bases between.

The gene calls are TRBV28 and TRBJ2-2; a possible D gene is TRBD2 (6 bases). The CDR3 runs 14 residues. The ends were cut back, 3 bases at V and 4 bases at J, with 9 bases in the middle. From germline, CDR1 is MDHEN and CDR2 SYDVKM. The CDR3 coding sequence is TGTGCCAGCAGTTTTCGGGGGTTCACCGGGGAGCTGTTTTTT. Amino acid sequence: CASSFRGFTGELFF.

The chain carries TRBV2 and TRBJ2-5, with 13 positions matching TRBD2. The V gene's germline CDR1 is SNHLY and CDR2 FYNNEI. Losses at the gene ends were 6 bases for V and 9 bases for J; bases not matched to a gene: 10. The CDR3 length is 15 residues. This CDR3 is CASSGTSGKRGSQYF. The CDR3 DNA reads TGTGCCAGCAGCGGGACTAGCGGGAAGAGAGGGTCCCAGTACTTC.

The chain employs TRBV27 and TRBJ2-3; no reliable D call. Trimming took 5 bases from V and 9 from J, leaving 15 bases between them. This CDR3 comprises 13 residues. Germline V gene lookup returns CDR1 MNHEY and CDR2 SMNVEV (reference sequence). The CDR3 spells CASSPFGAGTQYF. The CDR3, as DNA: TGTGCCAGCAGTCCCTTTGGCGCCGGCACGCAGTATTTT.

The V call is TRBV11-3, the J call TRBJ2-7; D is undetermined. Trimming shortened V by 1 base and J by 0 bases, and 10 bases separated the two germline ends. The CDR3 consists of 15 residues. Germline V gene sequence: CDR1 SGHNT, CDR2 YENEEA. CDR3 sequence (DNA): TGTGCCAGCAGCTTAGGCGGCGGTAGCTCCTACGAGCAGTACTTC. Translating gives CASSLGGGSSYEQYF.

In DNA form, the CDR3 reads TGCGCCAGCAGCCAAGATCGGGACGGGACCCAGTACTTC. Protein sequence: CASSQDRDGTQYF. The chain employs TRBV4-3 and TRBJ2-5, with D tentatively TRBD1 or TRBD2 (5 bases each). The CDR3 sequence is 13 residues long. The germline V and J ends were trimmed by 0 bases and 7 bases, with 9 bases remaining between them. Germline loops: CDR1 LGHNA, CDR2 YSLEER.

DNA of the CDR3: TGTGCCAGCAGCCGCCAGCAGGCCGGGGAGCTGTTTTTT. It translates to CASSRQQAGELFF. The V and J genes are TRBV3-1 and TRBJ2-2; D call uncertain. The CDR3 has 13 residues. Per germline, CDR1 LGHDT and CDR2 YNNKEL (reference sequence). With 4 bases removed from V and 6 bases from J, the gap between germline ends came to 9 bases.

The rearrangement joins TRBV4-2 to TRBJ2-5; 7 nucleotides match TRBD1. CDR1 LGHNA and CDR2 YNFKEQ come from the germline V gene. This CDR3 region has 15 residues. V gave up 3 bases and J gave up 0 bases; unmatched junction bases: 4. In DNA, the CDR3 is TGTGCCAGCAGCCAGTCCGGGACAGACCAAGAGACCCAGTACTTC. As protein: CASSQSGTDQETQYF.

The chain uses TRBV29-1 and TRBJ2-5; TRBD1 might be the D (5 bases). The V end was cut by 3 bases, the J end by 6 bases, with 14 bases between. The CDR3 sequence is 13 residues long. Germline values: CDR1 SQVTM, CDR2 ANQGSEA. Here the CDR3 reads CSVEGPLTKTQYF. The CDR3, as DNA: TGCAGCGTTGAGGGGCCCCTCACGAAGACCCAGTACTTC.

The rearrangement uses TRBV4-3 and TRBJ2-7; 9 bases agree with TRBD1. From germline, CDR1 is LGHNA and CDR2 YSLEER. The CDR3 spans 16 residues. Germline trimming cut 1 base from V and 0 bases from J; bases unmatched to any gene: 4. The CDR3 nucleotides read TGCGCCAGCAGCCAAGCCGCGACAGGGGGCTCCTACGAGCAGTACTTC. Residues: CASSQAATGGSYEQYF.

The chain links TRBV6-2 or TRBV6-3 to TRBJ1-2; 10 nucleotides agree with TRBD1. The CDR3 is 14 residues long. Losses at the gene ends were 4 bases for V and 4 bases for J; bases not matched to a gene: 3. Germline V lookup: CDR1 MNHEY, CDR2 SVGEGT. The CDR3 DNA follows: TGTGCCAGCAGTTCCCGGGACAGGGGCTATGGCTACACCTTC. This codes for CASSSRDRGYGYTF.

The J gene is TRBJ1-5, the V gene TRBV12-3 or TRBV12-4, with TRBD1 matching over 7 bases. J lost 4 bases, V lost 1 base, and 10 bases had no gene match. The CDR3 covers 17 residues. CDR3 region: CASSLVGRQGMNQPQHF. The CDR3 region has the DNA TGTGCCAGCAGTTTAGTCGGGCGACAGGGTATGAATCAGCCCCAGCATTTT.

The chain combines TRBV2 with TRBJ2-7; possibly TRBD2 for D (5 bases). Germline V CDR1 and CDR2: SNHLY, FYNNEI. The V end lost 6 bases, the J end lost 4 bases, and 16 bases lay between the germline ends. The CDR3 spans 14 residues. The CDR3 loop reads CASSGERNLYEQYF. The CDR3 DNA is TGTGCCAGCAGCGGGGAACGGAATCTTTACGAGCAGTACTTC.